This is a list of T cell receptor beta chains from one sample in a study of T cells in localized non-small cell lung cancer. TCRdb keeps only in-frame clones here, not all; method: immunoSEQ multiplex PCR. The sample lists around 25,000 clones, about 92% occurring once. This specimen consisted of peripheral blood, obtained before any cancer treatment. Source of these receptors: a man aged 35-69 years with stage III squamous cell lung carcinoma. Both conserved end residues are part of each CDR3. D genes are given only for firm matches. Clone size is not always given. Where it is, it says once, few, many or a class for expanded clones.

v_call	j_call	clone_size	d_call	cdr3_nt	cdr3_aa
TRBV4-3	TRBJ2-7	.	TRBD1	TGCGCCAGCAGCCAAGCCGGGACAGGGCTCTACGAGCAGTACTTC	CASSQAGTGLYEQYF
TRBV2	TRBJ1-2	.	.	TGTGCCAGCAGTGAAGGGTACTTGACTAACTATGGCTACACCTTC	CASSEGYLTNYGYTF
TRBV6-1	TRBJ1-3	.	.	TGTGCCAGCAGTCCGGGAGGGAGCTCTGGAAACACCATATATTTT	CASSPGGSSGNTIYF
TRBV29-1	TRBJ2-3	.	TRBD2	TGCAGCGTGACGAGTAGCGGGAACACAGATACGCAGTATTTT	CSVTSSGNTDTQYF
TRBV5-5	TRBJ2-3	.	TRBD2	TGTGCCAGCAGCTTTGCCCTTAGCGGGACGACAGATACGCAGTATTTT	CASSFALSGTTDTQYF
TRBV4-3	TRBJ2-7	.	TRBD2	TGCGCCAGCAGCCAAGATTGGTCCTTAGCGGGAGGGAGTCGGGAGCAGTACTTC	CASSQDWSLAGGSREQYF
TRBV18	TRBJ2-6	.	TRBD1	TGTGCCAGCTCGGAACAGGGGGCGATTGGAGGGGCCAACGTCCTGACTTTC	CASSEQGAIGGANVLTF
TRBV29-1	TRBJ1-2	.	TRBD1	TGCAGCGTTGCCGCCCCGGGACAGGGATATGGCTACACCTTC	CSVAAPGQGYGYTF
TRBV6-5	TRBJ1-2	.	.	TGTGCCAGCACCCCTAGACAGGCCAGTAACTATGGCTACACCTTC	CASTPRQASNYGYTF
TRBV19	TRBJ1-4	once	.	TGTGCCAGCTCACAGGGAGGAACTAATGAAAAACTGTTTTTT	CASSQGGTNEKLFF
TRBV30	TRBJ1-4	.	.	TGTGCCTGGAGCAGAGGGGGTGGTGAAAAACTGTTTTTT	CAWSRGGGEKLFF
TRBV18	TRBJ1-2	.	.	TGTGCCAGCTCACCAAGGCAGGGGCACTATGGCTACACCTTC	CASSPRQGHYGYTF
TRBV15	TRBJ1-2	.	.	TGTGCCACCAGCAGAGGGGGGGAGGGCCCTAATAACTATGGCTACACCTTC	CATSRGGEGPNNYGYTF
TRBV9	TRBJ2-5	once	.	TGTGCCAGCAGTCGGGACGTCCAAGAGACCCAGTACTTC	CASSRDVQETQYF
TRBV18	TRBJ2-7	.	.	TGTGCCAGCTCACGTCCAGGGACCTACGAGCAGTACTTC	CASSRPGTYEQYF
TRBV4-1	TRBJ1-4	.	.	TGCGCCAGCAGCCCTACCGAGAGGGATGGAGGTGAAAAACTGTTTTTT	CASSPTERDGGEKLFF
TRBV7-3	TRBJ2-6	.	TRBD1	TGTGCCAGCAGCTTACTCTCCGGACAGGGGGCCCTCTCTGGGGCCAACGTCCTGACTTTC	CASSLLSGQGALSGANVLTF
TRBV7-9	TRBJ2-5	.	.	TGTGCCAGCAGCCGCGGACGAGCCTTGGGTGAGACCCAGTACTTC	CASSRGRALGETQYF
TRBV19	TRBJ2-1	.	TRBD2	TGTGCCAGTAGCTCTAGGGCGGGGGCCTACAATGAGCAGTTCTTC	CASSSRAGAYNEQFF
TRBV7-8	TRBJ1-1	.	.	TGTGCCAGCACAAGGGGGATTATGAACACTGAAGCTTTCTTT	CASTRGIMNTEAFF
TRBV30	TRBJ1-2	.	TRBD1	TGTGCCTGGGGGCAGGGGGCTGGCTACACCTTC	CAWGQGAGYTF
TRBV5-1	TRBJ2-6	.	.	TGCGCCAGCAGCTCAGGTGGGGCCAACGTCCTGACTTTC	CASSSGGANVLTF
TRBV5-4	TRBJ1-2	.	.	TGTGCCAGCAGCCGCGAGGGGCCGCGTGAAAGCTACACCTTC	CASSREGPRESYTF
TRBV29-1	TRBJ2-1	.	.	TGCAGCGTCCAGGGGCTCTACAATGAGCAGTTCTTC	CSVQGLYNEQFF